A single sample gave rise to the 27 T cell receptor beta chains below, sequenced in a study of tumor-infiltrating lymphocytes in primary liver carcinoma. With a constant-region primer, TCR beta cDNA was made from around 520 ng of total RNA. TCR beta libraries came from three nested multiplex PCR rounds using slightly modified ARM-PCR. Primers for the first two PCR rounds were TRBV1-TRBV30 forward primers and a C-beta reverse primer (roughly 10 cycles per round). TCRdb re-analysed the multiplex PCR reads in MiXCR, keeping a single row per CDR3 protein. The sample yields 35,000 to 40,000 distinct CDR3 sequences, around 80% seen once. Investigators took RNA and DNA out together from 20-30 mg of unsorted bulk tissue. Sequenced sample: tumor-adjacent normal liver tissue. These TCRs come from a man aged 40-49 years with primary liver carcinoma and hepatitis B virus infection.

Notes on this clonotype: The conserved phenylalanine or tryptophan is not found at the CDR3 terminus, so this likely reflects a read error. In DNA, the CDR3 is TGCGCCAGCACCGACCGGGCCTACAATGAGCAGTTCTCC. Its protein is CASTDRAYNEQFS. The rearrangement links TRBV10-2 to TRBJ2-1; D is undetermined. Trimming cost V 7 bases and J 2 bases, with 9 bases left between them. CDR1 and CDR2 (germline): WSHSY, SAAADI. This CDR3 is built from 13 residues.

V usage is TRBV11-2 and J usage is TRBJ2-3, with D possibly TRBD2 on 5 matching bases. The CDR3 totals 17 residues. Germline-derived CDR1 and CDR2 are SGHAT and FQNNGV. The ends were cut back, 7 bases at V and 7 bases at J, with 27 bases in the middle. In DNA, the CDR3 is TGTGCCAGCACCGACCAGGTTTCTAGTGGGAGCTCGCATACGCAGTATTTT. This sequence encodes CASTDQVSSGSSHTQYF.

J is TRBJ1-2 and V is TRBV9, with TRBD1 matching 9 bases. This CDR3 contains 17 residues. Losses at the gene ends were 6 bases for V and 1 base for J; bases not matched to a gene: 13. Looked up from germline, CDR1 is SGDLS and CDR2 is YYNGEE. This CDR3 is CASTVGDRVKSNYGYTF. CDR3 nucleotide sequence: TGTGCCAGCACCGTGGGGGACAGGGTGAAAAGTAACTATGGCTACACCTTC.

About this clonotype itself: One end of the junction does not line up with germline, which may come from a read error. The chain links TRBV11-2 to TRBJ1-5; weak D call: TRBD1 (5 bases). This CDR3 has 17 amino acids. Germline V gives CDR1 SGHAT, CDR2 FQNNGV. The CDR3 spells CDSSIVGVTGSNQPQHF. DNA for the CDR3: TGTGACAGCAGCATAGTAGGGGTAACAGGAAGCAATCAGCCCCAGCATTTT.

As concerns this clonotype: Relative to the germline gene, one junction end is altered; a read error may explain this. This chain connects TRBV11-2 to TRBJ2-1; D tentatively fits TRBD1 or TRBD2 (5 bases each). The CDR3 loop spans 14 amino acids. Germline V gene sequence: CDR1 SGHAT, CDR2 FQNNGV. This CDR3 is CASRSSSLGHEQFF. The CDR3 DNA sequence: TGTGCCAGCCGCTCGTCTAGCTTGGGGCATGAGCAGTTCTTT.

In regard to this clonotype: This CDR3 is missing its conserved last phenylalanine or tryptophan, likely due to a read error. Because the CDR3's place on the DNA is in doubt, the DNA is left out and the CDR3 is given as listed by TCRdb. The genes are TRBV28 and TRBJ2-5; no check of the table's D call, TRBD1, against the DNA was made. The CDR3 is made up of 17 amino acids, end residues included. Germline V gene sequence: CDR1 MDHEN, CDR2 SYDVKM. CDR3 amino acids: CASSLSGPQGYQETQCL.

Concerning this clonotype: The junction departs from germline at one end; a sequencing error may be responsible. CDR3 amino acids: CVSSLAGTEKLFF. The CDR3 coding sequence is TGTGTCAGCAGTTTAGCCGGAACTGAAAAACTGTTTTTT. The chain recombines TRBV12-3 or TRBV12-4 with TRBJ1-4; D remains ambiguous. The CDR3 consists of 13 residues.

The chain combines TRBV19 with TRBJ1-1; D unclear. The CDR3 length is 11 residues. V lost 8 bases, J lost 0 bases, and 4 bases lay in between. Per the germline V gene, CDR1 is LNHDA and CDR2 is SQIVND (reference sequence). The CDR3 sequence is CASAVNTEAFF. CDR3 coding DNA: TGTGCCAGTGCCGTGAACACTGAAGCTTTCTTT. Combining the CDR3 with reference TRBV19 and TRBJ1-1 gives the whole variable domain DGGITQSPKYLFRKEGQNVTLSCEQNLNHDAMYWYRQDPGQGLRLIYYSQIVNDFQKGDIAEGYSVSREKKESFPLTVTSAQKNPTAFYLCASAVNTEAFFGQGTRLTVV.

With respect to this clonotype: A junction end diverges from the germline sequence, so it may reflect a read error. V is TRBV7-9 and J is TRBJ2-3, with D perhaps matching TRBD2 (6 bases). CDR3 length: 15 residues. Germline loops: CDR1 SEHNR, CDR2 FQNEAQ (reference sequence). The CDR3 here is CVSSPLATGDDTQYF. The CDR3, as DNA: TGTGTCAGCAGCCCACTGGCAACGGGAGATGATACGCAGTATTTT. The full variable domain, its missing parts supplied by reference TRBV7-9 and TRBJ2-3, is DTGVSQNPRHKITKRGQNVTFRCDPISEHNRLYWYRQTLGQGPEFLTYFQNEAQLEKSRLLSDRFSAERPKGSFSTLEIQRTEQGDSAMYLCVSSPLATGDDTQYFGPGTRLTVL.

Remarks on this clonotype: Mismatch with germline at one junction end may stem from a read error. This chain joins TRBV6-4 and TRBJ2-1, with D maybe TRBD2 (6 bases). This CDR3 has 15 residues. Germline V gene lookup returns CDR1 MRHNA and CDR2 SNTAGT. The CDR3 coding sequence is TGTGCCAACAGTGATTATAGCGGCTCCTACAATGGGCAGTTCTTC. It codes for CANSDYSGSYNGQFF.

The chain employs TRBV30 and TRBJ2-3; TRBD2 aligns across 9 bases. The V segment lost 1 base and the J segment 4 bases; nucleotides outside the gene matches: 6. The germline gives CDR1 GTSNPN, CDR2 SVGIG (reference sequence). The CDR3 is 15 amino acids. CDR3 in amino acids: CAWSGNSGGADTQYF. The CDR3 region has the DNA TGTGCCTGGAGTGGGAATAGCGGGGGAGCAGATACGCAGTATTTT.

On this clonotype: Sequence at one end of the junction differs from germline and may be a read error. CDR3 sequence reads: CVSSLKSGTQYF. The DNA for the CDR3 is TGTGTCAGCAGTCTAAAGTCAGGGACCCAGTACTTC. This chain joins TRBV25-1 and TRBJ2-5, with D uncertain. CDR1 and CDR2 (germline): MGHDK, SYGVNS. The length of the CDR3 is 12 residues.

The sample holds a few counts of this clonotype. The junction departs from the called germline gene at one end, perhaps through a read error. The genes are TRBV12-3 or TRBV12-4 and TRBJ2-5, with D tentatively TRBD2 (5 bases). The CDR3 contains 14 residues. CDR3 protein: CSSSFGGNQETRYF. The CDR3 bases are TGTTCCAGCAGTTTTGGAGGCAACCAAGAGACCCGGTACTTC.

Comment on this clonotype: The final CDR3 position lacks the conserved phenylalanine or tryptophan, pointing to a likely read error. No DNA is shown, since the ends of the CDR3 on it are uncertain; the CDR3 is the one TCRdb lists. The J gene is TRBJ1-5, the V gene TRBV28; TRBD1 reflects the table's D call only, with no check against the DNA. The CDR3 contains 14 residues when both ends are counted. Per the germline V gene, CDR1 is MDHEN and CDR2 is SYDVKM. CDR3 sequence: CASRLTGSTQHQHS.

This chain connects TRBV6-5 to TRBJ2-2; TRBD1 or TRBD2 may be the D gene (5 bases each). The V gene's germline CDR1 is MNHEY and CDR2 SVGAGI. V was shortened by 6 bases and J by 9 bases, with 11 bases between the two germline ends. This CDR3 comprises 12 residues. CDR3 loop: CASSWDARELFF. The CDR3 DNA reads TGTGCCAGCAGCTGGGACGCAAGGGAGCTGTTTTTT.

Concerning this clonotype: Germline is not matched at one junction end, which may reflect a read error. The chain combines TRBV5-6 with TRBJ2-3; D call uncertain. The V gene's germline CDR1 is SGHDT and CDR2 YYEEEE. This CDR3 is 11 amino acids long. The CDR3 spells CAGSRLGTQYF. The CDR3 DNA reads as TGTGCCGGCAGCCGATTGGGTACGCAATATTTT.

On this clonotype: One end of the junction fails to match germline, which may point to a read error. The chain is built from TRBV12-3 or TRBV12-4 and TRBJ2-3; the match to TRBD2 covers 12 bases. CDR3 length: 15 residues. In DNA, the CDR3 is TGTGCCAGCAGTCTAGCGGGAGGGGAGGGAAATAGGCAGTATTTT. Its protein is CASSLAGGEGNRQYF.

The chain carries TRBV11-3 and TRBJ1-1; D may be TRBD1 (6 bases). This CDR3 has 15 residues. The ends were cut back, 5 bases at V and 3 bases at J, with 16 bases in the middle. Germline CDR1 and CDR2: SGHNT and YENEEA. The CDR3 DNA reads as TGTGCCAGCAGCCGCAAGGGGCCAGGGGACACTGAAGCTTTCTTT. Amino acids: CASSRKGPGDTEAFF.

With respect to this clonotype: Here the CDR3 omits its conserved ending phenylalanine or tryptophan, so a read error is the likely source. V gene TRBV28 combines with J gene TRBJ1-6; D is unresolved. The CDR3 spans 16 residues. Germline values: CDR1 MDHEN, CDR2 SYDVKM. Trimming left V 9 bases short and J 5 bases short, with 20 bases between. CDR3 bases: TGTGCCAGTAGTCTGTCCAGCGGAAGGAATAATTCACCCCTCCACATT. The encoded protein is CASSLSSGRNNSPLHI.

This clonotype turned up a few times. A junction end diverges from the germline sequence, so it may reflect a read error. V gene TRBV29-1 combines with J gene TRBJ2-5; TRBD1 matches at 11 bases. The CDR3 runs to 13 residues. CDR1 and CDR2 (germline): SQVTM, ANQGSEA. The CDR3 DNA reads TGTGGCGGACAGGGGGCGAAAGTAGAGACCCAGTACTTC. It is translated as CGGQGAKVETQYF. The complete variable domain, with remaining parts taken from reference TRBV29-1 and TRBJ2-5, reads SAVISQKPSRDICQRGTSLTIQCQVDSQVTMMFWYRQQPGQSLTLIATANQGSEATYESGFVIDKFPISRPNLTFSTLTVSNMSPEDSSIYLCGGQGAKVETQYFGPGTRLLVL.

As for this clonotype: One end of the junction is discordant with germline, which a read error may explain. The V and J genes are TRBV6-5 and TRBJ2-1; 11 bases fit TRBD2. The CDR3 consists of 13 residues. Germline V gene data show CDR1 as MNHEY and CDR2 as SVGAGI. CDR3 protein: CARGSGRAGEHFF. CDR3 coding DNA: TGCGCCAGAGGTAGCGGGAGGGCCGGTGAGCACTTCTTC.

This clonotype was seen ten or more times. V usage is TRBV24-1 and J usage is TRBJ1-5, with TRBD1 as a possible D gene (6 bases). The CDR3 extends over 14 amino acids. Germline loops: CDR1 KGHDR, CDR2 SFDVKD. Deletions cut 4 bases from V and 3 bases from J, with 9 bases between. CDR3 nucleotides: TGTGCCACCAGTGAGTCAGGGGACAATCAGCCCCAGCATTTT. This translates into CATSESGDNQPQHF.

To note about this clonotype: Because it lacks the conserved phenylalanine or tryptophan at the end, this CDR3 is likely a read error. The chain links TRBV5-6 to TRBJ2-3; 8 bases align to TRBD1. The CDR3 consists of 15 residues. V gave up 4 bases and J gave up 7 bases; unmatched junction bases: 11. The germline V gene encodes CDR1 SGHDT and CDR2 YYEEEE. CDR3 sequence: CASSPEAGGPHTQYS. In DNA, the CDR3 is TGTGCCAGCAGCCCGGAGGCAGGGGGCCCACATACGCAGTATTCT.

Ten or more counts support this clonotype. As DNA, the CDR3 is TGTGCCAGCAGCTTTGGCAGGGGACGGGGCACCGGGGAGCTGTTTTTT. It specifies CASSFGRGRGTGELFF. The chain joins TRBV7-9 to TRBJ2-2; possible D gene TRBD1, 6 bases. This CDR3 has 16 amino acids. Germline CDR1 is SEHNR and CDR2 is FQNEAQ (reference sequence). Trimming pared 3 bases from V and 4 bases from J, leaving 15 bases between.

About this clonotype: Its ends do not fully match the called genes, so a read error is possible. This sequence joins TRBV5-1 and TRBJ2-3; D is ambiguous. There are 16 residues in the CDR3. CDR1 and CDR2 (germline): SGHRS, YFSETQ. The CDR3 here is CVSSLNGRASTDTQYF. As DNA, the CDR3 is TGCGTCAGCAGCCTGAACGGCCGTGCTAGCACAGATACGCAGTATTTT.

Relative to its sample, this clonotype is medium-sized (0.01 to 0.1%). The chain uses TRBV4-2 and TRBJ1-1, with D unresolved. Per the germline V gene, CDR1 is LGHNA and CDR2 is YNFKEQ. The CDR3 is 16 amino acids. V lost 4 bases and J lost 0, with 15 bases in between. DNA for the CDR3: TGTGCCAGCAGCCCGAGGGTCTCCGGACTGAACACTGAAGCTTTCTTT. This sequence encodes CASSPRVSGLNTEAFF.

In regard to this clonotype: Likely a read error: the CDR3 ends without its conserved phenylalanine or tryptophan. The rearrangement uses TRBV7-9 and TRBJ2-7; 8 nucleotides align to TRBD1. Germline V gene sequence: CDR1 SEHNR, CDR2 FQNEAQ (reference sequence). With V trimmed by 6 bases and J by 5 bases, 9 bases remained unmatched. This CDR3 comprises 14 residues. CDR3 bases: TGTGCCAGCAGTACCGGACAGGGTTCGAACGAGCAGTACATC. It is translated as CASSTGQGSNEQYI.